The T cell receptor beta chain under discussion was sequenced for a study of CD8 T cells in Susac syndrome. Reverse transcription of roughly 0.5 to 1 ug RNA was carried out with random hexamers. TCRdb re-analysed the immunoSEQ multiplex PCR reads in MiXCR, keeping a single row per CDR3 protein. The table records 150,000 to 200,000 distinct CDR3 sequences, around 94% of them present only once. The receptor's source is a human donor in good health. The source material was CD4+ T cells from PBMCs.

Here the CDR3 DNA reads TGCAGCGTTGAACGGTCCCTCTATGGCTACACCTTC. Residues: CSVERSLYGYTF. The V gene is TRBV29-1, the J gene TRBJ1-2; D gene unclear. This CDR3 is built from 12 residues. Trimming removed 2 bases from V and 4 bases from J, with 8 bases in between. From germline, CDR1 is SQVTM and CDR2 ANQGSEA.